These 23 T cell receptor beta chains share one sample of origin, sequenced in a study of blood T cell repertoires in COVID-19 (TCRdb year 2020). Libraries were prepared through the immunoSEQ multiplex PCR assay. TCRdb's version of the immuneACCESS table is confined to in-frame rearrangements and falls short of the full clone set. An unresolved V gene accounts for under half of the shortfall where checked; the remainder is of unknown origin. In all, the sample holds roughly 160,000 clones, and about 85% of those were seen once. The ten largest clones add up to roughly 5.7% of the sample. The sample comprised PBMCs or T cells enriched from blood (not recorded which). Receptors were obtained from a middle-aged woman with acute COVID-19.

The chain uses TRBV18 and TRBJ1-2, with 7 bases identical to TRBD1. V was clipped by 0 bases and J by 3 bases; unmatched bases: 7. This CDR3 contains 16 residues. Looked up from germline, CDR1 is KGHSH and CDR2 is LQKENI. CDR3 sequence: CASSPPIGGIDYGYTF. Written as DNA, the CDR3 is TGTGCCAGCTCACCACCAATAGGGGGCATCGACTATGGCTACACCTTC.

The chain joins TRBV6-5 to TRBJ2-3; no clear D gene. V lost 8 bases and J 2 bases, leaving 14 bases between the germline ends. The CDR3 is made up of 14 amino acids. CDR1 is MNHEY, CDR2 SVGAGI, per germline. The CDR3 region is CASGDTAFTDTQYF. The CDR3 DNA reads TGTGCCAGCGGAGATACGGCCTTCACAGATACGCAGTATTTT.

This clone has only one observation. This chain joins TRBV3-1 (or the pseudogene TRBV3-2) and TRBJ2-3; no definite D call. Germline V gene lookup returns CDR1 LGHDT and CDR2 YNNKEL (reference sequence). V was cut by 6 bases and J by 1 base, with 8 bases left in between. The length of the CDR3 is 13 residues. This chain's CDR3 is CASRPTGTDTQYF. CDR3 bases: TGTGCCAGCAGACCCACGGGCACAGATACGCAGTATTTT.

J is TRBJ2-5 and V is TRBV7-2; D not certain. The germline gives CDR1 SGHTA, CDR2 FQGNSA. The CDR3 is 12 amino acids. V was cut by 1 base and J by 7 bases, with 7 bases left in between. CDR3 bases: TGTGCCAGCAGCTTAGATTACGGGACCCAGTACTTC. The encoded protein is CASSLDYGTQYF.

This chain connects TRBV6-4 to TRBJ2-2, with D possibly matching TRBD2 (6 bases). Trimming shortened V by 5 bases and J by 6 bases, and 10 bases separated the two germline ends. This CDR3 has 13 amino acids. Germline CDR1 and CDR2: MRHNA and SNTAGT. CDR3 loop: CASSRDSAGELFF. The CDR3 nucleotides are TGTGCCAGCAGTCGGGACTCGGCCGGGGAGCTGTTTTTT.

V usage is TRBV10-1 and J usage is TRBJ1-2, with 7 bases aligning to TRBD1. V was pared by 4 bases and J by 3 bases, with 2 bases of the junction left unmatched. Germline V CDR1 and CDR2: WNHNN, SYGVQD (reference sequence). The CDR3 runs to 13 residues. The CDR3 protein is CASSVGTDYGYTF. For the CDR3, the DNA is TGCGCCAGCAGTGTCGGGACAGACTATGGCTACACCTTC.

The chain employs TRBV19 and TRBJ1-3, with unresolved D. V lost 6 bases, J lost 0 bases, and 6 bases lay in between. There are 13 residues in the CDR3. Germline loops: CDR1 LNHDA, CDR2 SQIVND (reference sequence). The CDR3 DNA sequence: TGTGCCAGTAGATATAACTCTGGAAACACCATATATTTT. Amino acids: CASRYNSGNTIYF.

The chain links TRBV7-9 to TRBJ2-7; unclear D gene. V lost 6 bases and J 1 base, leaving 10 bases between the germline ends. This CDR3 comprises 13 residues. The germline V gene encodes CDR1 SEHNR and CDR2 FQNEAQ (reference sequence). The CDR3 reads CASSSSVSYEQYF. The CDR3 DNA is TGTGCCAGCAGTTCGTCGGTATCCTACGAGCAGTACTTC.

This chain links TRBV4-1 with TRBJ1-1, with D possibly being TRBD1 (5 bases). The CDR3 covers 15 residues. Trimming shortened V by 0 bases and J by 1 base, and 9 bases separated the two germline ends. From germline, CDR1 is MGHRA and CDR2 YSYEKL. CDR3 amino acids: CASSQDGQGNTEAFF. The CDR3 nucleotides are TGCGCCAGCAGCCAAGATGGGCAGGGGAACACTGAAGCTTTCTTT.

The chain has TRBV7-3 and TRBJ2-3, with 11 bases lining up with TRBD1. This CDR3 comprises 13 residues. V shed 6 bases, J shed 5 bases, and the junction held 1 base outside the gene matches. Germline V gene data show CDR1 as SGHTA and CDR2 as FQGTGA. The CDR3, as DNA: TGTGCCAGCAGGGGACAGGGGGAAGATACGCAGTATTTT. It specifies CASRGQGEDTQYF.

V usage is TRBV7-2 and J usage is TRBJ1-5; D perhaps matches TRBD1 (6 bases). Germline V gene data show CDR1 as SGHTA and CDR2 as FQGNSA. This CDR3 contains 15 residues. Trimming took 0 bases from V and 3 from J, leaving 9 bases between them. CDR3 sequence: CASSLAKGVNQPQHF. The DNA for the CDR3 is TGTGCCAGCAGCTTAGCAAAGGGGGTCAATCAGCCCCAGCATTTT. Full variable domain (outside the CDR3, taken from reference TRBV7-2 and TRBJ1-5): GAGVSQSPSNKVTEKGKDVELRCDPISGHTALYWYRQSLGQGLEFLIYFQGNSAPDKSGLPSDRFSAERTGGSVSTLTIQRTQQEDSAVYLCASSLAKGVNQPQHFGDGTRLSIL.

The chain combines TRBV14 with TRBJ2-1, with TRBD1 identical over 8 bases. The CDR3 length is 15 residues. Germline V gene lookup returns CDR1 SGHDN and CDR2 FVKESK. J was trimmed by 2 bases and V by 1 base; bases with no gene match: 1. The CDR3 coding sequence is TGTGCCAGCAGCCAAGGACAGGGGCCCTACAATGAGCAGTTCTTC. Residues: CASSQGQGPYNEQFF.

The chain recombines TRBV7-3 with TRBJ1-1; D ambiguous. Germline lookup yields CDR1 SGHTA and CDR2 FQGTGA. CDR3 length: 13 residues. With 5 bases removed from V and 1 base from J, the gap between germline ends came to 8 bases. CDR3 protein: CASSLRGNTEAFF. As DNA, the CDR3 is TGTGCCAGCAGCCTCCGGGGGAACACTGAAGCTTTCTTT.

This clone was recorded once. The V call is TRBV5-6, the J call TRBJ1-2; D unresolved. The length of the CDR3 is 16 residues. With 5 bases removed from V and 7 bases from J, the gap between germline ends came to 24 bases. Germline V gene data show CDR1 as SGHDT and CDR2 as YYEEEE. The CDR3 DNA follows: TGTGCCAGCAGATCCGGACCGGGAACCCCCATGAGTGGCTACACCTTC. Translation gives CASRSGPGTPMSGYTF.

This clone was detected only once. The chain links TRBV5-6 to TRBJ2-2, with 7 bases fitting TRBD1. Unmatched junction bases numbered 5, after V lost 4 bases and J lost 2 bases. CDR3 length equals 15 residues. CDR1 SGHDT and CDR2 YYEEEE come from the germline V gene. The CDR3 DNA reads TGTGCCAGCAGCCTGGGGACAGAAAACACCGGGGAGCTGTTTTTT. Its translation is CASSLGTENTGELFF.

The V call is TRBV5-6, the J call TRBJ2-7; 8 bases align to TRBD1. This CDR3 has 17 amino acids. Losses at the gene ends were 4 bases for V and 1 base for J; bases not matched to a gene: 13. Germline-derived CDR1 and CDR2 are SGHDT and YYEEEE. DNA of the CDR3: TGTGCCAGCAGCGCGGATCTCCGGGACAGGTCGTCCTACGAGCAGTACTTC. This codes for CASSADLRDRSSYEQYF.

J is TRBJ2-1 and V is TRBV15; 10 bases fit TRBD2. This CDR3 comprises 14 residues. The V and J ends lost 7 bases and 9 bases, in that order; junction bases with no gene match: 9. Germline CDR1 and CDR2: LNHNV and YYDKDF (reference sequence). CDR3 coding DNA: TGTGCCACCACTGGGCTAGCGGGAGTAGGTGAGCAGTTCTTC. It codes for CATTGLAGVGEQFF. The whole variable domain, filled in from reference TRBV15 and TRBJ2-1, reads DAMVIQNPRYQVTQFGKPVTLSCSQTLNHNVMYWYQQKSSQAPKLLFHYYDKDFNNEADTPDNFQSRRPNTSFCFLDIRSPGLGDTAMYLCATTGLAGVGEQFFGPGTRLTVL.

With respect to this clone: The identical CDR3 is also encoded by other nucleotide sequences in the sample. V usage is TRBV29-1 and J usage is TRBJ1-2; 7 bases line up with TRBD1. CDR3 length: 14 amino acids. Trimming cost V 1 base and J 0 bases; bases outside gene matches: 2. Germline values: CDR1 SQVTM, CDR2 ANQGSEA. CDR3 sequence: CSVEGRGANYGYTF. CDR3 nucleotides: TGCAGCGTTGAAGGCAGGGGGGCTAACTATGGCTACACCTTC.

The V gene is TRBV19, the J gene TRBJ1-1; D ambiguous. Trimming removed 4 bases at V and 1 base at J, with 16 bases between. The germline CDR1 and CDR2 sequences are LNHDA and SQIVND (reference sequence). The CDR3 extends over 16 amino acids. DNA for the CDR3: TGTGCCAGTAGTAATACCCGAGGAGGGAGGAACACTGAAGCTTTCTTT. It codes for CASSNTRGGRNTEAFF.

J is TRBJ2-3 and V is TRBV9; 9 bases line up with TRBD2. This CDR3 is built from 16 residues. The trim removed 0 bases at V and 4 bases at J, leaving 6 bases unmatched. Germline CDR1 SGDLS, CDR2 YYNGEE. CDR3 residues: CASSVEASGASDTQYF. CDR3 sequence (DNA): TGTGCCAGCAGCGTAGAGGCTAGCGGGGCTTCAGATACGCAGTATTTT.

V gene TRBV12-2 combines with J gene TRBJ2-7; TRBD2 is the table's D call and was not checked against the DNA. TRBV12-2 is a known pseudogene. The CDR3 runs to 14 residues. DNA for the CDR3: TGTGCAAGTCGCCCCGAGAGGTTTCCCTACGAGCAGTACGTC. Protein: CASRPERFPYEQYV.

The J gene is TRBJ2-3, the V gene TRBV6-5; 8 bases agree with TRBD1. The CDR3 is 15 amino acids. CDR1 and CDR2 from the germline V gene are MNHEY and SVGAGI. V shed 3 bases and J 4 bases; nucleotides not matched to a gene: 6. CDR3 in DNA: TGTGCCAGCAGTTATTCCGGACAGGGCGCAGATACGCAGTATTTT. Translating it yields CASSYSGQGADTQYF.

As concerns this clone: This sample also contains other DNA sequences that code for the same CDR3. Here the CDR3 reads CASSPRDTQYF. In DNA form, the CDR3 reads TGTGCCAGCTCACCTCGTGATACGCAGTATTTT. This rearrangement joins TRBV18 to TRBJ2-3; D is unresolved. Trimming left V 3 bases short and J 6 bases short, with 4 bases between. Germline values: CDR1 KGHSH, CDR2 LQKENI. This CDR3 comprises 11 residues.